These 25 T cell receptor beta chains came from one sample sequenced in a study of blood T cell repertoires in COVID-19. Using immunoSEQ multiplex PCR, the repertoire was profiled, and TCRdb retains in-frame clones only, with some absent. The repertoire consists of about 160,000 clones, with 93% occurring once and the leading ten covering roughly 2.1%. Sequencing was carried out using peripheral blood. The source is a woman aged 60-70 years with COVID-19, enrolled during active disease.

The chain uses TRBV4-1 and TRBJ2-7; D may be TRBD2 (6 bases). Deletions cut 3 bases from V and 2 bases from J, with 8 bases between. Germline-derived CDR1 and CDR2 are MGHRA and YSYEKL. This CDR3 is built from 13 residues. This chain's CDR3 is CASSQTRAYEQYF. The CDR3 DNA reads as TGCGCCAGCAGCCAGACTAGGGCCTACGAGCAGTACTTC.

CDR3 sequence: CASSFPGGDYYEQYF. DNA of the CDR3: TGTGCCAGCAGCTTCCCCGGGGGGGACTACTACGAGCAGTACTTC. This chain links TRBV5-4 with TRBJ2-7; 8 positions match TRBD2. Germline values: CDR1 SGHNT, CDR2 YYREEE (reference sequence). The V segment lost 2 bases and the J segment 3 bases; nucleotides outside the gene matches: 7. The CDR3 runs 15 residues.

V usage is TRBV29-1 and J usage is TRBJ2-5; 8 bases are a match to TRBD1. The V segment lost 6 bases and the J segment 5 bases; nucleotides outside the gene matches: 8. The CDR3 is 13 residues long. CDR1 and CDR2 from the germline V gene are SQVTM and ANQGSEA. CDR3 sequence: CSVDRGQGETQYF. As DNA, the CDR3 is TGCAGCGTCGACAGGGGTCAAGGGGAGACCCAGTACTTC.

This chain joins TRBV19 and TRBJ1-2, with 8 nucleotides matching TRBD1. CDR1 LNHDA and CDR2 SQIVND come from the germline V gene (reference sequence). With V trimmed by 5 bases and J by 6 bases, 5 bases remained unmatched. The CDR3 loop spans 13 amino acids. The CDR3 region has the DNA TGTGCCAGTAGTCTGGGGACAGGTGATGGCTACACCTTC. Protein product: CASSLGTGDGYTF. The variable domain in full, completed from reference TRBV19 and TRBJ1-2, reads DGGITQSPKYLFRKEGQNVTLSCEQNLNHDAMYWYRQDPGQGLRLIYYSQIVNDFQKGDIAEGYSVSREKKESFPLTVTSAQKNPTAFYLCASSLGTGDGYTFGSGTRLTVV.

The CDR3 DNA reads as TGCGCCAAACAGGGTATAACAGATTCTGGGGCCAACGTCCTGACTTTC. It yields the protein CAKQGITDSGANVLTF. The chain links TRBV10-1 to TRBJ2-6, with a tentative D call TRBD1 (6 bases). V was trimmed by 10 bases and J by 1 base, leaving 17 bases between them. The CDR3 extends over 16 amino acids. Germline CDR1 WNHNN, CDR2 SYGVQD (reference sequence).

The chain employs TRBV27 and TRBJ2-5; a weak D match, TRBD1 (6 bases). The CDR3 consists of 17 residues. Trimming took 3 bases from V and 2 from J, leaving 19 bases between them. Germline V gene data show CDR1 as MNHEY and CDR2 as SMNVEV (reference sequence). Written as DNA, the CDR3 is TGTGCCAGCAGTTTCCGTCCCGTACAGGGTCGGCAAGAGACCCAGTACTTC. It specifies CASSFRPVQGRQETQYF.

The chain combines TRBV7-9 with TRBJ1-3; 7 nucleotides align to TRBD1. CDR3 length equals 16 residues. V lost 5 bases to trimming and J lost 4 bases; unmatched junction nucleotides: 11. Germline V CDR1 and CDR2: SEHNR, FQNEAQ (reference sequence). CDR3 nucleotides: TGTGCCAGCAGCCCCCCCCAGGGGGAGGAGGGAAACACCATATATTTT. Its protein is CASSPPQGEEGNTIYF.

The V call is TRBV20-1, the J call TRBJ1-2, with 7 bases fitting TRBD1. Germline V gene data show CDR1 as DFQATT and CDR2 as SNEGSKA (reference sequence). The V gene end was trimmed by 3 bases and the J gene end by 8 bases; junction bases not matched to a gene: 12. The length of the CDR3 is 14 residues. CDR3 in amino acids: CSASYRGGVRGYTF. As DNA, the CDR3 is TGCAGTGCTAGTTACAGGGGAGGAGTACGGGGCTACACCTTC.

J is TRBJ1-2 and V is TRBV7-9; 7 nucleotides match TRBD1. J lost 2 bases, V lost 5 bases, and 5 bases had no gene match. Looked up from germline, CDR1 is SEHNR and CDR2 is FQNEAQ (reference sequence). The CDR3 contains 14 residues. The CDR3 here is CASSPPGGNYGYTF. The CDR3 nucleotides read TGTGCCAGCAGCCCACCAGGGGGAAACTATGGCTACACCTTC.

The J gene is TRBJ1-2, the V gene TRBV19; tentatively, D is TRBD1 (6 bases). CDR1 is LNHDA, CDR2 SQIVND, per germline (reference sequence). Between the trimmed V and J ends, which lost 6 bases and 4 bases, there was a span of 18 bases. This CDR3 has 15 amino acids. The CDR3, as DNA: TGTGCCAGTAGAATGGCCGACAGGAGCCCCTATGGCTACACCTTC. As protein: CASRMADRSPYGYTF.

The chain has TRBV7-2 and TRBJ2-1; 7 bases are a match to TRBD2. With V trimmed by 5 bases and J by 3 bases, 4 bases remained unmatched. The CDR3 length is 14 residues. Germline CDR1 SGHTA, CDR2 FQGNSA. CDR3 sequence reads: CASSPRDYYNEQFF. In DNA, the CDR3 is TGTGCCAGCAGCCCAAGGGACTACTACAATGAGCAGTTCTTC.

CDR3 region: CASSPRTAMNTEAFF. DNA for the CDR3: TGTGCCAGTAGTCCCCGGACAGCTATGAACACTGAAGCTTTCTTT. The genes are TRBV19 and TRBJ1-1; tentatively, D is TRBD1 (6 bases). Germline CDR1 reads LNHDA; CDR2 reads SQIVND (reference sequence). The V end lost 5 bases, the J end lost 0 bases, and 13 bases lay between the germline ends. CDR3 length: 15 residues.

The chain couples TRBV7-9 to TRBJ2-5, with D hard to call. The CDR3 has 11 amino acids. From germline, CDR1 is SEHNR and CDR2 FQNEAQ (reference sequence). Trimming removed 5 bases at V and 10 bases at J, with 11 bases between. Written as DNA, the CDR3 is TGTGCCAGCAGCCCCCGGGTGGTCCAGTACTTC. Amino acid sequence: CASSPRVVQYF.

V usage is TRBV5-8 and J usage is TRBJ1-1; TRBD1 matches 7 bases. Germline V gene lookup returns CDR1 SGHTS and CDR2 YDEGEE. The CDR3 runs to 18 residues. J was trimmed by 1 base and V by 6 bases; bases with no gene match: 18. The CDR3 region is CASNPQGTDPGWNTEAFF. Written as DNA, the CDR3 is TGTGCCAGCAACCCACAGGGGACGGACCCAGGGTGGAACACTGAAGCTTTCTTT.

CDR3 sequence (DNA): TGTGCCAGCAGTGAAGGGGGCTACTATGGCTACACCTTC. It is translated as CASSEGGYYGYTF. The rearrangement joins TRBV25-1 to TRBJ1-2, with D perhaps TRBD1 (6 bases). V gave up 2 bases and J gave up 3 bases, with 7 bases separating them. Germline CDR1 and CDR2: MGHDK and SYGVNS. The CDR3 consists of 13 residues.

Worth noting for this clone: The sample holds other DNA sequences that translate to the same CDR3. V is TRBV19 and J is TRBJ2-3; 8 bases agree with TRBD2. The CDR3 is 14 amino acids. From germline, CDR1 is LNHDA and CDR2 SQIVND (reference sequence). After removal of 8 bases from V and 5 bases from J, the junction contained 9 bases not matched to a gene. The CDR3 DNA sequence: TGTGCCAGTCGGGGGGGCCCTACTGGAGATACGCAGTATTTT. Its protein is CASRGGPTGDTQYF.

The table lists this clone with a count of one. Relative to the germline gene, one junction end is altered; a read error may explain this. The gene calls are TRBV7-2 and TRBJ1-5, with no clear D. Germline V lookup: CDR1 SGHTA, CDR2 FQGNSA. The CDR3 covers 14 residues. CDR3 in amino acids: CASSVHSSSQPQHF. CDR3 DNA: TGTGCCAGCAGCGTACACTCTAGCAGTCAGCCCCAGCATTTT.

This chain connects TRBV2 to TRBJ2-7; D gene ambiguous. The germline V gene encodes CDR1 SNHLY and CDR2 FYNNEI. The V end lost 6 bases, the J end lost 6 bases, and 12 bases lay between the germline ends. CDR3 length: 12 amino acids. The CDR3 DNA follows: TGTGCCAGCAGGACCGGGTCTGTCGAGCAGTACTTC. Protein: CASRTGSVEQYF. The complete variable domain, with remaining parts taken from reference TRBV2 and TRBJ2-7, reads EPEVTQTPSHQVTQMGQEVILRCVPISNHLYFYWYRQILGQKVEFLVSFYNNEISEKSEIFDDQFSVERPDGSNFTLKIRSTKLEDSAMYFCASRTGSVEQYFGPGTRLTVT.

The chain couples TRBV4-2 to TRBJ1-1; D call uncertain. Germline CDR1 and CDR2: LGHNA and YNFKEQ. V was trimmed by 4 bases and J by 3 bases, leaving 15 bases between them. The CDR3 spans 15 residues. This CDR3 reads CASSLNGGWDTEAFF. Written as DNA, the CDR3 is TGTGCCAGCAGCCTCAACGGAGGTTGGGACACTGAAGCTTTCTTT.

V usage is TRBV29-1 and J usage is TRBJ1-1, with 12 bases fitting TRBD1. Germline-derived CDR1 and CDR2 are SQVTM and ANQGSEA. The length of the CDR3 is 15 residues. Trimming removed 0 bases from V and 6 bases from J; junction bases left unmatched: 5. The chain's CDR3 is CSVEDGTGGNAEAFF. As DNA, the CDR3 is TGCAGCGTTGAAGACGGGACAGGGGGCAACGCTGAAGCTTTCTTT.

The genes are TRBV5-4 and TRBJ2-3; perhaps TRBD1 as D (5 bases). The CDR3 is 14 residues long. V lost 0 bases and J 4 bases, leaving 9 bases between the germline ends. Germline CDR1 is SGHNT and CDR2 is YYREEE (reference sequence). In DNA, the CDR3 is TGTGCCAGCAGCTTGGGGGGCCGGGCAGATACGCAGTATTTT. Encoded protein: CASSLGGRADTQYF.

The CDR3 sequence is CASSFGGPQHF. The CDR3 DNA reads as TGTGCCAGCAGTTTCGGAGGGCCCCAGCATTTT. The chain employs TRBV12-3 or TRBV12-4 and TRBJ1-5; D is uncertain. Trimming removed 3 bases from V and 9 bases from J, with 6 bases in between. This CDR3 contains 11 residues.

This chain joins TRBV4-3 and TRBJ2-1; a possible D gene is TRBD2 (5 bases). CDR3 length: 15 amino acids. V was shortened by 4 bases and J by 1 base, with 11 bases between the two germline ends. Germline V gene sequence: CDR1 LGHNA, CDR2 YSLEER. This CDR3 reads CASSPRVGSYNEQFF. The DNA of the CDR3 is TGCGCCAGCAGCCCGAGGGTGGGGTCCTACAATGAGCAGTTCTTC.

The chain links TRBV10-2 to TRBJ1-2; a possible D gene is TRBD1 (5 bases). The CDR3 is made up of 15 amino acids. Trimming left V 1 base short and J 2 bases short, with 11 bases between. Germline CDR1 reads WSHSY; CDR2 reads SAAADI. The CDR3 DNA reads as TGCGCCAGCAGTGAGTTAAGGGGACTGAACTATGGCTACACCTTC. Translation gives CASSELRGLNYGYTF.

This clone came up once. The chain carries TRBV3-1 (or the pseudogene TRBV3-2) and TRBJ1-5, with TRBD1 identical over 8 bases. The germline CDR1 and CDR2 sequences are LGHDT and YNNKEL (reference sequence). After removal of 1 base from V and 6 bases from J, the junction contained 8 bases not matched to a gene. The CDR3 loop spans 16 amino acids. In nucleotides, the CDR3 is TGTGCCAGCAGCCAAGCTGACAGGGGCTTCCGTCAGCCCCAGCATTTT. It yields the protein CASSQADRGFRQPQHF.